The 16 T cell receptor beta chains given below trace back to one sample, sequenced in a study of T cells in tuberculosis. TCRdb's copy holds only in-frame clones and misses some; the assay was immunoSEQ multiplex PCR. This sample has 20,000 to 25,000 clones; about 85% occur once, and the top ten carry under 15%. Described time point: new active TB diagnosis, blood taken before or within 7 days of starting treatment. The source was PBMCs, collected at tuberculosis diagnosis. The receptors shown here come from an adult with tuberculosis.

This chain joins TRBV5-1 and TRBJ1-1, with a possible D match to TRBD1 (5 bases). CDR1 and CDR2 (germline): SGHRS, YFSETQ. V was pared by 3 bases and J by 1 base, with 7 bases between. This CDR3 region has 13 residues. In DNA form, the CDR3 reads TGCGCCAGCAGCTATGACAGGAACACTGAAGCTTTCTTT. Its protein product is CASSYDRNTEAFF. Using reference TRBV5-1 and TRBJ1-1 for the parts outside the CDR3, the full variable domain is KAGVTQTPRYLIKTRGQQVTLSCSPISGHRSVSWYQQTPGQGLQFLFEYFSETQRNKGNFPGRFSGRQFSNSRSEMNVSTLELGDSALYLCASSYDRNTEAFFGQGTRLTVV.

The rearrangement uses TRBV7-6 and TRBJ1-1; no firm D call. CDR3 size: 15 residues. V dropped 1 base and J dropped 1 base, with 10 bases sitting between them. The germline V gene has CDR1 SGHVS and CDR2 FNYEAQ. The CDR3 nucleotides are TGTGCCAGCAGCTTAGGTGAGGTCCCGAACACTGAAGCTTTCTTT. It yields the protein CASSLGEVPNTEAFF. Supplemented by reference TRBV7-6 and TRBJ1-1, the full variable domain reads GAGVSQSPRYKVTKRGQDVALRCDPISGHVSLYWYRQALGQGPEFLTYFNYEAQQDKSGLPNDRFSAERPEGSISTLTIQRTEQRDSAMYRCASSLGEVPNTEAFFGQGTRLTVV.

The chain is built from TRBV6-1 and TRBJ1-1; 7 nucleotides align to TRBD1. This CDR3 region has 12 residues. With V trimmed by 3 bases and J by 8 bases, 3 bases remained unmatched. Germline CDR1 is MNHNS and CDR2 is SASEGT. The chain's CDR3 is CASSERGQEAFF. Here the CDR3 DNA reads TGTGCCAGCAGTGAGAGGGGACAGGAAGCTTTCTTT.

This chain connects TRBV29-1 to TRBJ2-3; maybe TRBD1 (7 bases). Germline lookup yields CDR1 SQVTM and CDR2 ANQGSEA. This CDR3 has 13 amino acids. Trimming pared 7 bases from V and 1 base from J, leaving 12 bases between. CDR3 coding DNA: TGCAGCGGAATCAGGGGGGGCACAGATACGCAGTATTTT. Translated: CSGIRGGTDTQYF.

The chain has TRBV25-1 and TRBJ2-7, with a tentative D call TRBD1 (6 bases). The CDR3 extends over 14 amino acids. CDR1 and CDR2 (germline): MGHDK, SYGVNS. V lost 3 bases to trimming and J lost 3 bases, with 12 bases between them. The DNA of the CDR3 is TGTGCCAGCAGTGATGCAGGGGTGGACTACGAGCAGTACTTC. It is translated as CASSDAGVDYEQYF.

CDR3 DNA: TGTGCCAGCAGCCTAGACAGGGGCCTCTACGAGCAGTACTTC. Its protein product is CASSLDRGLYEQYF. The chain has TRBV14 and TRBJ2-7; 8 positions match TRBD1. Trimming took 4 bases from V and 3 from J; bases not matched to a gene: 5. The germline V gene has CDR1 SGHDN and CDR2 FVKESK. The CDR3 contains 14 residues. Drawing the rest from reference TRBV14 and TRBJ2-7, the complete variable domain is EAGVTQFPSHSVIEKGQTVTLRCDPISGHDNLYWYRRVMGKEIKFLLHFVKESKQDESGMPNNRFLAERTGGTYSTLKVQPAELEDSGVYFCASSLDRGLYEQYFGPGTRLTVT.

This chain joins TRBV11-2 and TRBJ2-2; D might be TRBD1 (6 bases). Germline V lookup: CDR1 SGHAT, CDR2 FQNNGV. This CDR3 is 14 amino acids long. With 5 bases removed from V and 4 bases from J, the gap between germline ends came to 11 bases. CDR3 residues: CASSQQGTTGELFF. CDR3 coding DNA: TGTGCCAGCAGCCAACAGGGAACCACCGGGGAGCTGTTTTTT.

CDR3: CASSSQVAATEAFF. The CDR3 DNA reads as TGTGCCAGCAGCTCGCAAGTAGCCGCCACTGAAGCTTTCTTT. The rearrangement joins TRBV5-4 to TRBJ1-1, with D uncertain. The V end lost 3 bases, the J end lost 4 bases, and 13 bases lay between the germline ends. The CDR3 is made up of 14 amino acids. CDR1 SGHNT and CDR2 YYREEE come from the germline V gene (reference sequence). Looking up the rest from reference TRBV5-4 and TRBJ1-1 gives the full variable domain: ETGVTQSPTHLIKTRGQQVTLRCSSQSGHNTVSWYQQALGQGPQFIFQYYREEENGRGNFPPRFSGLQFPNYSSELNVNALELDDSALYLCASSSQVAATEAFFGQGTRLTVV.

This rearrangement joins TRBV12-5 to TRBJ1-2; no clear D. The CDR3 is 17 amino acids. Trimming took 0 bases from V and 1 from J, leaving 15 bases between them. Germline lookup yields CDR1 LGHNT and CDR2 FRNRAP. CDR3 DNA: TGTGCTAGTGGTTTGGTACTCAATGGAGTGGGTAACTATGGCTACACCTTC. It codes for CASGLVLNGVGNYGYTF.

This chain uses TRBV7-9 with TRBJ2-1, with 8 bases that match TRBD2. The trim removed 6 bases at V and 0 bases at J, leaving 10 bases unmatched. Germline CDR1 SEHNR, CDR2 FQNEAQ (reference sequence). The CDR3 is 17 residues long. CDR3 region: CASSGGRPHNSYNEQFF. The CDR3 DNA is TGTGCCAGCAGTGGCGGGAGGCCCCACAACTCCTACAATGAGCAGTTCTTC.

CDR3 sequence reads: CASSDGGTQYF. CDR3 sequence (DNA): TGCGCCAGCAGCGACGGCGGGACCCAGTACTTC. The chain combines TRBV10-1 with TRBJ2-5; no definite D call. The V gene's germline CDR1 is WNHNN and CDR2 SYGVQD (reference sequence). This CDR3 has 11 residues. The V end was cut by 6 bases, the J end by 7 bases, with 9 bases between.

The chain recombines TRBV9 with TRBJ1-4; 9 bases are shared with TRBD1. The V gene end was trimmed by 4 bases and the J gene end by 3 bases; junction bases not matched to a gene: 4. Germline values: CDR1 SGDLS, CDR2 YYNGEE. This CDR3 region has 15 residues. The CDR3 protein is CASSSRTGANEKLFF. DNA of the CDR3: TGTGCCAGCAGCAGCAGGACAGGGGCTAATGAAAAACTGTTTTTT.

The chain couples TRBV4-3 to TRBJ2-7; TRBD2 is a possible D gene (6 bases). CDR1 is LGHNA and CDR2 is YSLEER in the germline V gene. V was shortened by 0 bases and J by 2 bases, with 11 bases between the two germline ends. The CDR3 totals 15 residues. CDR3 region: CASSQEEEGTYEQYF. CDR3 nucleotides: TGCGCCAGCAGCCAAGAAGAGGAGGGGACCTACGAGCAGTACTTC.

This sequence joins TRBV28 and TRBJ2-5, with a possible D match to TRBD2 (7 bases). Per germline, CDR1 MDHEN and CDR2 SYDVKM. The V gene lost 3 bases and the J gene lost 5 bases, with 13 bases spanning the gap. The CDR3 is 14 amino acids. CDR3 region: CASSFRGGEETQYF. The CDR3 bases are TGTGCCAGCAGTTTCAGGGGAGGGGAGGAGACCCAGTACTTC.

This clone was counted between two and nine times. CDR3 DNA: TGCGCCAGCAGCCCAATAGCGGGTACCTACAATGAGCAGTTCTTC. As protein: CASSPIAGTYNEQFF. This sequence joins TRBV10-1 and TRBJ2-1; 7 bases map to TRBD2. Germline trimming cut 6 bases from V and 2 bases from J; bases unmatched to any gene: 7. Looked up from germline, CDR1 is WNHNN and CDR2 is SYGVQD (reference sequence). The CDR3 is 15 amino acids.

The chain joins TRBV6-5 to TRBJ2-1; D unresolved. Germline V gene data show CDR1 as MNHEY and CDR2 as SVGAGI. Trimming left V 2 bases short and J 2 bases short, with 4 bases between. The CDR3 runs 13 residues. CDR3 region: CASSYDTYNEQFF. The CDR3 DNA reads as TGTGCCAGCAGTTACGACACCTACAATGAGCAGTTCTTC.